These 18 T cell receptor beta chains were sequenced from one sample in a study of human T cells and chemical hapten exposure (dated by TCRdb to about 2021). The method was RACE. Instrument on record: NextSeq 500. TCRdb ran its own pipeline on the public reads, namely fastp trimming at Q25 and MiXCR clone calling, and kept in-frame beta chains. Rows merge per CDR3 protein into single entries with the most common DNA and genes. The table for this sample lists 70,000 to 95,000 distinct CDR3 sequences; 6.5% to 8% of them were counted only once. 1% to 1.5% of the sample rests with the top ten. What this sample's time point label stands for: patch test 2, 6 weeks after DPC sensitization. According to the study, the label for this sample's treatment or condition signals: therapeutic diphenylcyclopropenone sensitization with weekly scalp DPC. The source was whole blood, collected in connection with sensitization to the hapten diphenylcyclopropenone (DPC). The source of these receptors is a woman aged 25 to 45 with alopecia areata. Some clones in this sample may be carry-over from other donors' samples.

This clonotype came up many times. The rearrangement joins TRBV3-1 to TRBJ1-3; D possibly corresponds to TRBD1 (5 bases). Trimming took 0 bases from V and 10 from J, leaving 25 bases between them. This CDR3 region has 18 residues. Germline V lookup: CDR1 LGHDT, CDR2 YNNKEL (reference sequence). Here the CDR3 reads CASSQDRGHFPSGRTIYF. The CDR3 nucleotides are TGTGCCAGCAGCCAAGACCGGGGCCACTTCCCCTCGGGTCGGACCATATATTTT.

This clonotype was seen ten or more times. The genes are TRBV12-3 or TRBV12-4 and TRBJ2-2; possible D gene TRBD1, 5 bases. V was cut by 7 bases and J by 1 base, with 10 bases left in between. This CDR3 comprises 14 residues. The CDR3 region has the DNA TGTGCCAGCACCCCCAGGGAGAACACCGGGGAGCTGTTTTTT. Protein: CASTPRENTGELFF.

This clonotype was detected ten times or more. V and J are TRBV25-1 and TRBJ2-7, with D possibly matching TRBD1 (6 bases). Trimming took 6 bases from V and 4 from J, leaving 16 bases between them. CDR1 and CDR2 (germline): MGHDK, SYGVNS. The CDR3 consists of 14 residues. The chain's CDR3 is CASRYSGEGYEQYF. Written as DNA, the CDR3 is TGTGCCAGCAGGTATTCAGGGGAAGGGTACGAGCAGTACTTC.

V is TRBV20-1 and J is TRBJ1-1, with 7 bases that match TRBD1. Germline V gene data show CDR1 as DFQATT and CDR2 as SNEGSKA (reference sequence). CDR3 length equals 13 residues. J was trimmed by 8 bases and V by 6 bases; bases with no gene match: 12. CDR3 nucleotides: TGCAGTGCAGAAGACAGGGCTGGGGACGAAGCTTTCTTT. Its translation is CSAEDRAGDEAFF.

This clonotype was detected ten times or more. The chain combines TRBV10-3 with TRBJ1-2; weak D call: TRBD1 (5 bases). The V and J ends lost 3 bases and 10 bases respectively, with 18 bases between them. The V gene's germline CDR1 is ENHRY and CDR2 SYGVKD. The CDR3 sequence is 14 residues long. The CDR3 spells CAISDRYGGVNYTF. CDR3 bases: TGTGCCATCAGTGATCGCTACGGGGGGGTGAACTACACCTTC.

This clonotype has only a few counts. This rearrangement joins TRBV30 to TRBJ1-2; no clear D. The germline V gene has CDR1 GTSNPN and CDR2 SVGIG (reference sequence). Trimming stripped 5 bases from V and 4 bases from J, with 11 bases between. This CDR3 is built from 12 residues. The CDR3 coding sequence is TGTGCCTGGGGAATGAAGGTCTATGGCTACACCTTC. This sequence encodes CAWGMKVYGYTF.

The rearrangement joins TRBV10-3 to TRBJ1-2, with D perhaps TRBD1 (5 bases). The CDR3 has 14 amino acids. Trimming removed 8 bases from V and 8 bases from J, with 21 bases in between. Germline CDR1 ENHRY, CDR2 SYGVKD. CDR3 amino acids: CAIQQTANTMGYTF. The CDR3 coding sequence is TGTGCCATCCAGCAGACAGCGAACACTATGGGCTACACCTTC.

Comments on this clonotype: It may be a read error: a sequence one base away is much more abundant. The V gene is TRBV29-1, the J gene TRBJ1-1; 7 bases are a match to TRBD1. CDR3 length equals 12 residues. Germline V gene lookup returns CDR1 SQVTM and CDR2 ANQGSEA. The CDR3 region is CGVVQGGTEAFF. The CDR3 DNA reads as TGCGGCGTTGTGCAGGGGGGGACTGAAGCTTTCTTT.

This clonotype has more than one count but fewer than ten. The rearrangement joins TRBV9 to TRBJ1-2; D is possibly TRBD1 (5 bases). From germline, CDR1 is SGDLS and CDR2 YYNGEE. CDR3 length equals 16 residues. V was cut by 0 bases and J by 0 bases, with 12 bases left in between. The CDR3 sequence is CASSVAGGKPNYGYTF. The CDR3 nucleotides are TGTGCCAGCAGCGTAGCCGGGGGGAAACCTAACTATGGCTACACCTTC.

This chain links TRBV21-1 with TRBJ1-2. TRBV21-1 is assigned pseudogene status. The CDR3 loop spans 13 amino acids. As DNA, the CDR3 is TGTGCCAGATGGAGTGTACAGAGCTATGGCTACACCTTC. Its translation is CARWSVQSYGYTF.

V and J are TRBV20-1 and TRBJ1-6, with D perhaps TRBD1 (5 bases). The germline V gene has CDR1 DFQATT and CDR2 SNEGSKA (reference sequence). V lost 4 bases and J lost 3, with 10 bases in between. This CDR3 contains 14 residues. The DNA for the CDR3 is TGCAGTGCTAAGGACAAGAACTATAATTCACCCCTCCACTTT. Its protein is CSAKDKNYNSPLHF.

The CDR3 reads CASSLGQGTTRQYF. The CDR3 coding sequence is TGTGCCAGCAGTTTGGGGCAGGGGACTACGAGGCAGTACTTC. The rearrangement joins TRBV12-3 or TRBV12-4 to TRBJ2-7; tentatively, D is TRBD2 (7 bases). Trimming shortened V by 3 bases and J by 9 bases, and 18 bases separated the two germline ends. This CDR3 is 14 amino acids long.

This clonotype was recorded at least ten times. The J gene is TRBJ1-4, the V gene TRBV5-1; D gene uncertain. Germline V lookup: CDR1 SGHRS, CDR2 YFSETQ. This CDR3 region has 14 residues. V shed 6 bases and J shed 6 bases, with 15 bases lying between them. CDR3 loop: CASMIQPADEKLFF. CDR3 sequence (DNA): TGCGCCAGCATGATTCAACCGGCTGATGAAAAACTGTTTTTT.

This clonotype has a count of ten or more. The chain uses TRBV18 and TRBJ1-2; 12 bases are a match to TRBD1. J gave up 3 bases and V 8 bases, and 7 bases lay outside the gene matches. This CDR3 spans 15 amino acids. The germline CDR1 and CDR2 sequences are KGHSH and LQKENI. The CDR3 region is CASQGTGGADYGYTF. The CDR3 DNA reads TGTGCCAGCCAAGGGACAGGGGGCGCTGACTATGGCTACACCTTC.

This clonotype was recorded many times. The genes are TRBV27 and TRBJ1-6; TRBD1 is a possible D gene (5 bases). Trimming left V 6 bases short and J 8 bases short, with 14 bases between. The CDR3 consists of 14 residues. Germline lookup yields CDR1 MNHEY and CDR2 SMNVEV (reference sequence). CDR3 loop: CASSGNLGDSPLHF. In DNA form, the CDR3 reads TGTGCCAGCAGCGGGAACTTGGGGGATTCACCCCTCCACTTT.

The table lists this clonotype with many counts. This chain's CDR3 is CATSDFTSEQFF. The CDR3 DNA sequence: TGTGCCACCAGTGATTTTACAAGTGAGCAGTTCTTC. This sequence joins TRBV24-1 and TRBJ2-1; D gene unclear. The germline gives CDR1 KGHDR, CDR2 SFDVKD. With 1 base removed from V and 9 bases from J, the gap between germline ends came to 6 bases. The CDR3 runs to 12 residues.

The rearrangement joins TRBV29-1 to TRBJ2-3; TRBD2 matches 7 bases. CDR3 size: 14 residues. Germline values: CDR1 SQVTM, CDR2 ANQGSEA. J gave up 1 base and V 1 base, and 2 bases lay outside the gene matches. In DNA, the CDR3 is TGCAGCGTTGAAGTGGGGGGGGGCACAGATACGCAGTATTTT. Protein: CSVEVGGGTDTQYF.

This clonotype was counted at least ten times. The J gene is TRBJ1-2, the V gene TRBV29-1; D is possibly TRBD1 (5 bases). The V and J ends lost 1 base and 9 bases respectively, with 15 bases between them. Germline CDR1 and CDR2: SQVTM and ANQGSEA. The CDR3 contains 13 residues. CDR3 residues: CSVEGQGVRSYTF. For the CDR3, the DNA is TGCAGCGTTGAAGGGCAGGGAGTGAGGAGCTACACCTTC.